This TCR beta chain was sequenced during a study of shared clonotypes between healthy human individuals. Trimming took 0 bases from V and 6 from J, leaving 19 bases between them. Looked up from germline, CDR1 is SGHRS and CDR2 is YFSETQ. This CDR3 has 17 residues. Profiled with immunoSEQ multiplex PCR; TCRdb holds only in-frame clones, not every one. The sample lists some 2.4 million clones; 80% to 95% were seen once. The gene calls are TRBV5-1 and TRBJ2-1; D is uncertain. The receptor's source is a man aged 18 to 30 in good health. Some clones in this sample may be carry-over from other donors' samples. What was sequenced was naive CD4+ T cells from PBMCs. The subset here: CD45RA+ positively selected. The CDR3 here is CASSLGASSGQINEQFF. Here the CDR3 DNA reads TGCGCCAGCAGCTTGGGGGCTAGTTCTGGCCAAATCAATGAGCAGTTCTTC.